This note documents a single TCR beta chain sequence. Libraries were prepared by immunoSEQ multiplex PCR; TCRdb keeps only in-frame clonotypes and omits some of them. The repertoire consists of roughly 70,000 clones, with over 85% occurring once and the leading ten covering approximately 0.4%. These data are taken from a study of technical replicates of blood from several donors. CDR1 and CDR2 (germline): MNHEY, SMNVEV (reference sequence). The CDR3 is 15 residues long. V lost 7 bases to trimming and J lost 3 bases; unmatched junction nucleotides: 8. The chain carries TRBV27 and TRBJ2-2; TRBD1 matches 7 bases. The receptor was derived from a human donor in good health. The sequencing input was T cells isolated from PBMCs. In DNA form, the CDR3 reads TGTGCCAGCACCTTTCGACAGGGAGACACCGGGGAGCTGTTTTTT. Protein sequence: CASTFRQGDTGELFF.